Each of the 29 T cell receptor beta chains below was sequenced from the same sample in a study of shared clonotypes between healthy human individuals. Naive CD8 cells comprised CD45RO-negative, CCR7-positively selected cells, excluding terminally differentiated effector memory CD45RA+ cells. Sequenced by immunoSEQ multiplex PCR; TCRdb stores in-frame clones only, minus some. The sample lists millions of clones, over 85% occurring once. The source material was naive CD8+ T cells sorted from blood. The receptors originated from a man aged 18 to 29 in good health.

The V gene is TRBV5-1, the J gene TRBJ1-1; D is perhaps TRBD1 (5 bases). The CDR3 runs 16 residues. Germline values: CDR1 SGHRS, CDR2 YFSETQ. Trimming removed 4 bases at V and 0 bases at J, with 16 bases between. The CDR3 spells CASSRDDTGLNTEAFF. CDR3 DNA: TGCGCCAGCAGCCGAGACGACACGGGACTGAACACTGAAGCTTTCTTT. The full variable domain, its missing parts supplied by reference TRBV5-1 and TRBJ1-1, is KAGVTQTPRYLIKTRGQQVTLSCSPISGHRSVSWYQQTPGQGLQFLFEYFSETQRNKGNFPGRFSGRQFSNSRSEMNVSTLELGDSALYLCASSRDDTGLNTEAFFGQGTRLTVV.

The chain combines TRBV6-5 with TRBJ1-6, with 7 bases matching TRBD1. The CDR3 consists of 15 residues. Germline V gives CDR1 MNHEY, CDR2 SVGAGI. Trimming removed 4 bases from V and 7 bases from J; junction bases left unmatched: 7. The CDR3 DNA sequence: TGTGCCAGCAGTTCCTCGACAGGGACGAATTCACCCCTCCACTTT. The encoded protein is CASSSSTGTNSPLHF.

The chain has TRBV7-6 and TRBJ2-1; no firm D call. Germline V lookup: CDR1 SGHVS, CDR2 FNYEAQ. Trimming left V 3 bases short and J 5 bases short, with 14 bases between. The CDR3 is 15 residues long. The CDR3 spells CASSLALSGHNEQFF. Written as DNA, the CDR3 is TGTGCCAGCAGCTTGGCCCTCTCAGGACACAATGAGCAGTTCTTC.

V and J are TRBV9 and TRBJ2-1; TRBD2 aligns across 9 bases. V was pared by 0 bases and J by 6 bases, with 7 bases of the junction left unmatched. The V gene's germline CDR1 is SGDLS and CDR2 YYNGEE. The CDR3 has 16 residues. The CDR3 is CASSVGGGGALNEQFF. The CDR3, as DNA: TGTGCCAGCAGCGTAGGAGGCGGGGGGGCCCTCAATGAGCAGTTCTTC.

The chain links TRBV30 to TRBJ1-2; the D is unclear. Germline V CDR1 and CDR2: GTSNPN, SVGIG (reference sequence). The length of the CDR3 is 14 residues. The germline V and J ends were trimmed by 3 bases and 4 bases, with 15 bases remaining between them. This chain's CDR3 is CAWRSSPVIYGYTF. CDR3 bases: TGTGCCTGGAGATCCTCCCCAGTTATCTATGGCTACACCTTC.

The V and J genes are TRBV7-9 and TRBJ2-1, with 12 nucleotides matching TRBD2. The CDR3 is made up of 15 amino acids. Germline trimming cut 0 bases from V and 8 bases from J; bases unmatched to any gene: 2. Germline CDR1 SEHNR, CDR2 FQNEAQ (reference sequence). The CDR3 region is CASSLARLAGDEQFF. CDR3 sequence (DNA): TGTGCCAGCAGCTTAGCCAGACTAGCGGGGGATGAGCAGTTCTTC.

Regarding this clone: This same CDR3 is encoded by further DNA sequences in the sample. In DNA form, the CDR3 reads TGTGCCAGCAGCTTAGCCGGTGGGGGGTCATACGAGCAGTACTTC. Protein: CASSLAGGGSYEQYF. The V gene is TRBV13, the J gene TRBJ2-7; weak D call: TRBD2 (6 bases). Germline V lookup: CDR1 PRHDT, CDR2 FYEKMQ (reference sequence). The CDR3 has 15 residues. Trimming shortened V by 1 base and J by 4 bases, and 14 bases separated the two germline ends. The full variable domain, its missing parts supplied by reference TRBV13 and TRBJ2-7, is AAGVIQSPRHLIKEKRETATLKCYPIPRHDTVYWYQQGPGQDPQFLISFYEKMQSDKGSIPDRFSAQQFSDYHSELNMSSLELGDSALYFCASSLAGGGSYEQYFGPGTRLTVT.

The chain joins TRBV7-9 to TRBJ2-1; 9 bases fit TRBD2. V was pared by 5 bases and J by 8 bases, with 10 bases of the junction left unmatched. The CDR3 is made up of 15 amino acids. Germline values: CDR1 SEHNR, CDR2 FQNEAQ (reference sequence). For the CDR3, the DNA is TGTGCCAGCAGCGCGGGAGGGACTAGAGTGCATGAGCAGTTCTTC. Protein product: CASSAGGTRVHEQFF.

The genes are TRBV28 and TRBJ1-1; 7 bases are a match to TRBD1. CDR1 MDHEN and CDR2 SYDVKM come from the germline V gene. This CDR3 spans 15 amino acids. With V trimmed by 2 bases and J by 2 bases, 5 bases remained unmatched. Here the CDR3 DNA reads TGTGCCAGCAGTTTACCCGGGACAGAAAACACTGAAGCTTTCTTT. Protein sequence: CASSLPGTENTEAFF. The variable domain in full, completed from reference TRBV28 and TRBJ1-1, reads DVKVTQSSRYLVKRTGEKVFLECVQDMDHENMFWYRQDPGLGLRLIYFSYDVKMKEKGDIPEGYSVSREKKERFSLILESASTNQTSMYLCASSLPGTENTEAFFGQGTRLTVV.

This clone was picked up one time. The rearrangement joins TRBV27 to TRBJ2-1, with 7 bases fitting TRBD2. The ends lost 2 bases at V and 2 bases at J; junction bases unmatched: 3. Looked up from germline, CDR1 is MNHEY and CDR2 is SMNVEV (reference sequence). The CDR3 sequence is 15 residues long. Written as DNA, the CDR3 is TGTGCCAGCAGTTTAGATAGCGGGCCCTACAATGAGCAGTTCTTC. This sequence encodes CASSLDSGPYNEQFF.

This chain connects TRBV5-1 to TRBJ2-1; TRBD2 aligns across 9 bases. This CDR3 is built from 15 residues. The V and J ends lost 4 bases and 4 bases, in that order; junction bases with no gene match: 6. Germline CDR1 and CDR2: SGHRS and YFSETQ. The CDR3 spells CASSLGLAKYNEQFF. CDR3 in DNA: TGCGCCAGCAGCCTCGGACTAGCGAAGTACAATGAGCAGTTCTTC.

The chain is built from TRBV7-9 and TRBJ2-2; weak D call: TRBD1 (6 bases). Germline V lookup: CDR1 SEHNR, CDR2 FQNEAQ (reference sequence). The V and J ends lost 5 bases and 0 bases respectively, with 19 bases between them. CDR3 size: 18 residues. CDR3 loop: CASSPRIGQSSNTGELFF. DNA for the CDR3: TGTGCCAGCAGCCCCCGTATTGGACAGTCTTCGAACACCGGGGAGCTGTTTTTT.

The chain joins TRBV21-1 to TRBJ1-6; TRBD1 reflects the table's D call only, with no check against the DNA. TRBV21-1 is shown as a pseudogene. The CDR3 spans 17 residues. CDR3 nucleotide sequence: TGTGCCAGCAGCATAGACAGGGGGTTGGCAGTCGGTTCACCCCTCCACTTT. As protein: CASSIDRGLAVGSPLHF.

The chain uses TRBV29-1 and TRBJ1-4; perhaps TRBD1 as D (5 bases). In germline, CDR1 is SQVTM, CDR2 ANQGSEA. Trimming cost V 6 bases and J 6 bases, with 8 bases left between them. The CDR3 runs 11 residues. The CDR3 here is CSVGDDEKLFF. In nucleotides, the CDR3 is TGCAGCGTGGGGGACGATGAAAAACTGTTTTTT.

This sequence joins TRBV27 and TRBJ1-5; maybe TRBD1 (6 bases). Trimming took 5 bases from V and 7 from J, leaving 18 bases between them. Germline values: CDR1 MNHEY, CDR2 SMNVEV (reference sequence). This CDR3 region has 15 residues. CDR3 loop: CASSLLAGAQQPQHF. The CDR3 DNA reads as TGTGCCAGCAGTCTCCTGGCGGGGGCACAACAGCCCCAGCATTTT.

The CDR3 DNA reads TGTGCCAGCAGCCCCTCTCTCGGGACTCCGTACGAGCAGTTCTTC. This codes for CASSPSLGTPYEQFF. The rearrangement links TRBV7-8 to TRBJ2-1; possible D gene TRBD2, 6 bases. Trimming shortened V by 5 bases and J by 10 bases, and 21 bases separated the two germline ends. The CDR3 spans 15 residues. CDR1 and CDR2 from the germline V gene are SGHVS and FQNEAQ.

This clone came up once. The genes are TRBV5-6 and TRBJ2-2, with 10 bases fitting TRBD2. CDR3 length: 17 residues. V shed 4 bases, J shed 5 bases, and the junction held 11 bases outside the gene matches. Germline-derived CDR1 and CDR2 are SGHDT and YYEEEE. The chain's CDR3 is CASSLPLAGEGTGELFF. The CDR3, as DNA: TGTGCCAGCAGCCTACCTCTAGCGGGAGAGGGGACCGGGGAGCTGTTTTTT.

V gene TRBV19 combines with J gene TRBJ2-7; D unresolved. The CDR3 is 13 residues long. Germline V CDR1 and CDR2: LNHDA, SQIVND (reference sequence). V was trimmed by 3 bases and J by 3 bases, leaving 9 bases between them. CDR3 amino acids: CASSIYVNYEQYF. The CDR3 DNA reads as TGTGCCAGTAGTATTTACGTTAACTACGAGCAGTACTTC.

Of note for this clone: Other DNA sequences in the sample encode the same CDR3. The chain joins TRBV2 to TRBJ2-7; D is possibly TRBD2 (6 bases). The V end lost 3 bases, the J end lost 0 bases, and 9 bases lay between the germline ends. Germline lookup yields CDR1 SNHLY and CDR2 FYNNEI. The CDR3 totals 14 residues. CDR3 nucleotide sequence: TGTGCCAGCAGTGAGGGGCGGGGCTCCTACGAGCAGTACTTC. Residues: CASSEGRGSYEQYF. The full variable domain, with the rest looked up from reference TRBV2 and TRBJ2-7, is EPEVTQTPSHQVTQMGQEVILRCVPISNHLYFYWYRQILGQKVEFLVSFYNNEISEKSEIFDDQFSVERPDGSNFTLKIRSTKLEDSAMYFCASSEGRGSYEQYFGPGTRLTVT.

The chain uses TRBV6-5 and TRBJ2-7; maybe TRBD2 (5 bases). CDR3 size: 15 residues. V lost 2 bases to trimming and J lost 0 bases, with 11 bases between them. Per germline, CDR1 MNHEY and CDR2 SVGAGI. CDR3 residues: CASSYPRGSSYEQYF. Here the CDR3 DNA reads TGTGCCAGCAGTTACCCCCGGGGAAGCTCCTACGAGCAGTACTTC.

This clone was seen just once. The V call is TRBV14, the J call TRBJ2-5; 9 nucleotides line up with TRBD2. J gave up 5 bases and V 3 bases, and 4 bases lay outside the gene matches. Germline V gene sequence: CDR1 SGHDN, CDR2 FVKESK. The CDR3 loop spans 14 amino acids. CDR3 sequence reads: CASSQREGRETQYF. The CDR3, as DNA: TGTGCCAGCAGCCAGCGGGAGGGCCGCGAGACCCAGTACTTC.

J is TRBJ1-1 and V is TRBV25-1; D is unclear. The CDR3 covers 11 residues. Germline V CDR1 and CDR2: MGHDK, SYGVNS. Trimming left V 6 bases short and J 6 bases short, with 8 bases between. Here the CDR3 DNA reads TGTGCCAGCAGCTGGACCGCTGAAGCTTTCTTT. Its protein product is CASSWTAEAFF.

The chain employs TRBV4-3 and TRBJ2-1; D is uncertain. From germline, CDR1 is LGHNA and CDR2 YSLEER. Trimming pared 0 bases from V and 13 bases from J, leaving 13 bases between. CDR3 length: 13 amino acids. The CDR3 region is CASSQDLGVLQFF. The CDR3 DNA follows: TGCGCCAGCAGCCAAGATCTTGGGGTATTACAGTTCTTC.

This chain uses TRBV7-9 with TRBJ2-1, with a possible D match to TRBD2 (5 bases). CDR3 size: 15 residues. V lost 1 base to trimming and J lost 2 bases, with 9 bases between them. CDR1 is SEHNR, CDR2 FQNEAQ, per germline (reference sequence). DNA of the CDR3: TGTGCCAGCAGCTTAGTCGGGATGACCTACAATGAGCAGTTCTTC. It encodes CASSLVGMTYNEQFF.

The chain is built from TRBV7-9 and TRBJ2-5; 8 positions agree with TRBD1. V was clipped by 5 bases and J by 3 bases; unmatched bases: 5. The CDR3 loop spans 14 amino acids. Germline-derived CDR1 and CDR2 are SEHNR and FQNEAQ (reference sequence). The CDR3 DNA is TGTGCCAGCAGCCCGAGGGACAGGAAAGAGACCCAGTACTTC. It encodes CASSPRDRKETQYF.

This chain links TRBV4-2 with TRBJ2-7; 9 bases map to TRBD2. In germline, CDR1 is LGHNA, CDR2 YNFKEQ. Trimming cost V 3 bases and J 1 base; bases outside gene matches: 13. This CDR3 has 18 amino acids. CDR3 sequence reads: CASSHLFSRTSASYEQYF. In DNA, the CDR3 is TGTGCCAGCAGCCACCTCTTCTCGAGGACTAGCGCTTCCTACGAGCAGTACTTC.

The chain recombines TRBV6-5 with TRBJ2-2; D gene ambiguous. Germline CDR1 MNHEY, CDR2 SVGAGI. The CDR3 length is 12 residues. Deletions cut 8 bases from V and 10 bases from J, with 14 bases between. CDR3 nucleotides: TGTGCCAGCGTTTCTGGAGCGTCGGAGCTGTTTTTT. As protein: CASVSGASELFF.

This clone appeared once. The identical CDR3 is also encoded by other nucleotide sequences in the sample. J is TRBJ1-2 and V is TRBV9; D unresolved. CDR3 length: 13 amino acids. Trimming took off 3 bases at V and 5 bases at J, with 11 bases between the two ends. The germline CDR1 and CDR2 sequences are SGDLS and YYNGEE. The CDR3 bases are TGTGCCAGCAGCGGCGGAGGTGCTTATGGCTACACCTTC. Translated, it gives CASSGGGAYGYTF.

The V gene is TRBV6-5, the J gene TRBJ2-7; D is ambiguous. CDR1 MNHEY and CDR2 SVGAGI come from the germline V gene. V lost 3 bases, J lost 2 bases, and 14 bases lay in between. The CDR3 loop spans 15 amino acids. DNA for the CDR3: TGTGCCAGCAGTTATCTATGGGCGGAGACCTACGAGCAGTACTTC. Its translation is CASSYLWAETYEQYF.